A selection of T cell receptor beta chains follows, all from one sample in a study of T cell changes during pregnancy in multiple sclerosis. The table came from immunoSEQ multiplex PCR; TCRdb's copy has only in-frame clones and leaves some out. The profile shows 57,000 or so clones, around 90% of them singletons. The material was peripheral blood, obtained after pregnancy. The receptors were gathered from a female donor in good health, enrolled as a control in a pregnancy study. The CDR3 runs from the conserved cysteine through the conserved F or W. The D gene is left open where the match is weak. Rows give clone size only sometimes, using once, few, many, or a class for an expanded clone.

d_call,v_call,j_call,clone_size,cdr3_aa,cdr3_nt
TRBD1,TRBV9,TRBJ2-2,NA,CASSLTGVSAGELFF,TGTGCCAGCAGCCTTACAGGGGTATCTGCCGGGGAGCTGTTTTTT
NA,TRBV7-8,TRBJ1-1,NA,CASSSLRGRERTEAFF,TGTGCCAGCAGCTCCCTCCGGGGGAGGGAGCGAACTGAAGCTTTCTTT
NA,TRBV6-6,TRBJ1-1,NA,CASSYSGRGGTEAFF,TGTGCCAGCAGTTACTCGGGTAGGGGAGGCACTGAAGCTTTCTTT
NA,TRBV4-1,TRBJ1-2,NA,CASSLQGPSFYGYTF,TGCGCCAGCAGCCTCCAGGGGCCCTCCTTCTATGGCTACACCTTC
NA,TRBV29-1,TRBJ1-1,NA,CSVVPGRNTEAFF,TGCAGCGTCGTCCCAGGGCGGAACACTGAAGCTTTCTTT
NA,TRBV7-2,TRBJ1-4,NA,CASSLSREGRKLFF,TGTGCCAGCAGCTTATCCAGGGAAGGGAGGAAACTGTTTTTT
TRBD1,TRBV25-1,TRBJ1-5,once,CASSEGTGGSNQPQHF,TGTGCCAGCAGTGAAGGGACAGGGGGTAGCAATCAGCCCCAGCATTTT
TRBD2,TRBV6-1,TRBJ2-1,NA,CASSDPRGLAGGGAHNEQFF,TGTGCCAGCAGTGACCCCAGGGGACTAGCGGGAGGGGGGGCGCACAATGAGCAGTTCTTC
NA,TRBV4-3,TRBJ2-1,NA,CASSQDMTGFDEQFF,TGCGCCAGCAGCCAAGATATGACGGGGTTCGATGAGCAGTTCTTC
TRBD2,TRBV7-7,TRBJ2-1,NA,CASSLGTSQSYNEQFF,TGTGCCAGCAGCTTGGGGACTAGCCAATCCTACAATGAGCAGTTCTTC
TRBD1,TRBV19,TRBJ1-5,once,CATQKGAGNQPQHF,TGTGCCACCCAAAAGGGGGCCGGTAATCAGCCCCAGCATTTT
TRBD1,TRBV19,TRBJ1-5,NA,CASSIEGTGAYSNQPQHF,TGTGCCAGTAGTATTGAGGGGACAGGGGCTTATAGCAATCAGCCCCAGCATTTT
NA,TRBV5-1,TRBJ2-7,NA,CASSFSPRREGYEQYF,TGCGCCAGCAGCTTTTCGCCGAGGAGGGAAGGTTACGAGCAGTACTTC
NA,TRBV27,TRBJ2-7,NA,CASSLRANRASTYEQYF,TGTGCCAGCAGCCTAAGGGCGAACAGGGCTTCCACCTACGAGCAGTACTTC
TRBD1,TRBV18,TRBJ1-1,NA,CASSPAQGDTEAFF,TGTGCCAGCTCACCTGCACAGGGGGACACTGAAGCTTTCTTT
TRBD2,TRBV6-5,TRBJ2-7,NA,CASGTGTSSSYEQYF,TGTGCCAGCGGTACCGGGACTAGCTCCTCCTACGAGCAGTACTTC
TRBD2,TRBV11-3,TRBJ2-7,NA,CASSLSGSQDEQYF,TGTGCCAGCAGCTTGAGCGGGAGCCAGGACGAGCAGTACTTC
NA,TRBV9,TRBJ1-1,NA,CASSVGRSGFATEAFF,TGTGCCAGCAGCGTAGGTCGTTCGGGGTTTGCAACTGAAGCTTTCTTT
NA,TRBV7-9,TRBJ2-1,NA,CASILVTGTSYNEQFF,TGTGCCAGCATCTTGGTTACAGGGACCTCCTACAATGAGCAGTTCTTC
TRBD2,TRBV9,TRBJ2-3,few,CASGLAGGTDTQYF,TGTGCCAGCGGTTTGGCGGGAGGAACAGATACGCAGTATTTT
TRBD2,TRBV4-3,TRBJ2-3,NA,CASSQDIGSGGRTDTQYF,TGCGCCAGCAGCCAAGATATAGGAAGCGGGGGCCGCACAGATACGCAGTATTTT
NA,TRBV7-8,TRBJ2-5,NA,CASSHIGTPFEETQYF,TGTGCCAGCAGCCATATTGGGACTCCCTTCGAGGAGACCCAGTACTTC
NA,TRBV7-9,TRBJ2-7,NA,CASSSKGPNNEQYF,TGTGCCAGCAGCTCAAAGGGGCCGAATAACGAGCAGTACTTC
NA,TRBV19,TRBJ2-1,NA,CASSSRGDEQFF,TGTGCCAGTAGTTCCCGCGGGGATGAGCAGTTCTTC
NA,TRBV6-1,TRBJ1-2,few,CASSDLTGPNYGYTF,TGTGCCAGCAGTGACCTGACAGGACCCAACTATGGCTACACCTTC
TRBD2,TRBV11-3,TRBJ2-2,NA,CASSSRLTSSAGELFF,TGTGCCAGCAGCTCCCGTTTGACTAGCAGCGCCGGGGAGCTGTTTTTT
NA,TRBV5-1,TRBJ2-1,NA,CASSLGVNNEQFF,TGCGCCAGCAGCTTGGGTGTCAACAATGAGCAGTTCTTC
NA,TRBV2,TRBJ2-5,NA,CASTPPGQETQYF,TGTGCCAGTACCCCCCCGGGCCAAGAGACCCAGTACTTC
TRBD2,TRBV18,TRBJ2-1,NA,CASSPGLAGAGNEQFF,TGTGCCAGCTCACCCGGACTAGCGGGAGCTGGCAATGAGCAGTTCTTC
NA,TRBV15,TRBJ2-1,NA,CATSRGGVLHNEQFF,TGTGCCACCAGCAGAGGGGGGGTCCTCCACAATGAGCAGTTCTTC
TRBD1,TRBV18,TRBJ1-1,few,CASSYRGGKAFF,TGTGCCAGCTCCTACAGGGGAGGAAAAGCTTTCTTT
NA,TRBV6-1,TRBJ1-4,NA,CASSRRGNEKLFF,TGTGCCAGCAGCCGGAGAGGTAATGAAAAACTGTTTTTT
TRBD1,TRBV2,TRBJ2-1,NA,CATLTGGTEQFF,TGTGCCACCTTGACAGGGGGCACTGAGCAGTTCTTC
TRBD2,TRBV4-3,TRBJ2-3,NA,CASSDRGEGDTQYF,TGCGCCAGCAGCGACCGAGGGGAGGGAGATACGCAGTATTTT
NA,TRBV7-2,TRBJ2-7,NA,CASSLEPRLYEQYF,TGTGCCAGCAGCTTAGAGCCCCGCCTCTACGAGCAGTACTTC
TRBD2,TRBV12-5,TRBJ2-3,NA,CASSGSGTDTQYF,TGTGCTAGTAGCGGGAGTGGGACAGATACGCAGTATTTT
NA,TRBV9,TRBJ1-2,NA,CASSPSASGHLNYGYTF,TGTGCCAGCAGTCCGTCTGCCTCGGGACACTTAAACTATGGCTACACCTTC
TRBD1,TRBV19,TRBJ2-7,NA,CASSIGTGDRYEQYF,TGTGCCAGTAGCATAGGGACAGGGGACCGGTACGAGCAGTACTTC
NA,TRBV2,TRBJ2-7,NA,CASTQGGYEQYF,TGTGCCAGCACACAGGGGGGGTACGAGCAGTACTTC
TRBD2,TRBV6-1,TRBJ2-2,NA,CASSELAGYTGELFF,TGTGCCAGCAGTGAACTAGCGGGTTACACCGGGGAGCTGTTTTTT
NA,TRBV2,TRBJ1-1,once,CASFGQTNTEAFF,TGTGCCAGCTTCGGACAGACGAACACTGAAGCTTTCTTT
NA,TRBV4-1,TRBJ1-2,NA,CASSPLGSHYGYTF,TGCGCCAGCAGCCCCTTAGGGAGCCACTATGGCTACACCTTC
NA,TRBV27,TRBJ1-2,NA,CASSGRTGSDYGYTF,TGTGCCAGCAGTGGCCGCACAGGGTCGGACTATGGCTACACCTTC
TRBD1,TRBV5-1,TRBJ2-7,NA,CASSFRDRGYEQYF,TGCGCCAGCAGCTTCCGGGACAGGGGCTACGAGCAGTACTTC
TRBD1,TRBV15,TRBJ2-2,NA,CATSRDHRGGELFF,TGTGCCACCAGCAGAGATCACAGGGGTGGGGAGCTGTTTTTT
NA,TRBV6-6,TRBJ1-5,NA,CASSYPEGQAPQHF,TGTGCCAGCAGTTATCCAGAAGGCCAGGCGCCCCAGCATTTT
NA,TRBV7-6,TRBJ2-5,NA,CASSLPKDVYPSQKETQYF,TGTGCCAGCAGCTTACCAAAAGACGTTTACCCTAGCCAAAAAGAGACCCAGTACTTC
TRBD2,TRBV10-2,TRBJ2-1,NA,CASRVAGEYNEQFF,TGCGCCAGCAGGGTAGCGGGAGAGTACAATGAGCAGTTCTTC
NA,TRBV7-6,TRBJ1-4,NA,CASSFWGTSEKLFF,TGTGCCAGCAGTTTTTGGGGGACAAGCGAAAAACTGTTTTTT
NA,TRBV5-1,TRBJ2-5,NA,CASSLGLRSQETQYF,TGCGCCAGCAGCTTGGGACTCCGCTCTCAAGAGACCCAGTACTTC
TRBD1,TRBV28,TRBJ1-5,NA,CASSFKGTGPRNQPQHF,TGTGCCAGCAGTTTTAAAGGGACAGGCCCCCGAAATCAGCCCCAGCATTTT
TRBD1,TRBV5-8,TRBJ1-1,NA,CASSLARGQASEAFF,TGTGCCAGCAGCTTGGCCAGGGGACAGGCCTCGGAGGCTTTCTTT
NA,TRBV12-5,TRBJ2-7,NA,CASAQEGLPYEQYF,TGTGCTAGTGCTCAGGAGGGACTCCCCTACGAGCAGTACTTC